What follows are 13 T cell receptor beta chains derived from one specimen sequenced in a study of radiation and T cells in renal cell carcinoma. The sample's treatment: 15 Gy SBRT to primary tumor, nephrectomy 4 weeks later. Some clones are missing from TCRdb's copy, which holds only in-frame ones; the method was immunoSEQ multiplex PCR. This sample has roughly 10,000 clones, with almost 65% found just once. This specimen consisted of tumor tissue, obtained from a patient whose treatment included radiotherapy and nephrectomy. These receptors came from a woman aged 45-59 years with renal cell carcinoma.

The chain uses TRBV7-6 and TRBJ1-1, with D unresolved. V was trimmed by 1 base and J by 1 base, leaving 13 bases between them. CDR1 is SGHVS, CDR2 FNYEAQ, per germline. The CDR3 loop spans 16 amino acids. The CDR3: CASSLVGQRKNTEAFF. The CDR3, as DNA: TGTGCCAGCAGCTTAGTAGGGCAAAGAAAGAACACTGAAGCTTTCTTT.

The chain is built from TRBV4-2 and TRBJ2-1; no clear D gene. The CDR3 contains 14 residues. The ends were cut back, 1 base at V and 6 bases at J, with 10 bases in the middle. The germline V gene has CDR1 LGHNA and CDR2 YNFKEQ. This CDR3 reads CASSQVPNPNEQFF. The DNA of the CDR3 is TGTGCCAGCAGCCAAGTTCCTAATCCCAATGAGCAGTTCTTC.

The chain recombines TRBV6-6 with TRBJ1-1; 10 bases match TRBD1. The CDR3 length is 15 residues. Unmatched junction bases numbered 9, after V lost 6 bases and J lost 5 bases. CDR1 and CDR2 (germline): MNHNY, SVGAGI (reference sequence). The CDR3: CASSNPGQGSTEAFF. Here the CDR3 DNA reads TGTGCCAGCAGCAATCCGGGACAGGGGAGTACTGAAGCTTTCTTT.

This clone was seen only a few times. This chain uses TRBV19 with TRBJ2-7; 9 nucleotides line up with TRBD1. The CDR3 totals 13 residues. Germline CDR1 and CDR2: LNHDA and SQIVND (reference sequence). The V segment lost 5 bases and the J segment 9 bases; nucleotides outside the gene matches: 8. For the CDR3, the DNA is TGTGCCAGTAGTCACCGGGACAGGGCCGCGCAGTACTTC. This sequence encodes CASSHRDRAAQYF.

This clone occurred a few times. The gene calls are TRBV7-2 and TRBJ2-1, with 9 positions matching TRBD2. V was pared by 1 base and J by 6 bases, with 4 bases of the junction left unmatched. Germline CDR1 SGHTA, CDR2 FQGNSA. This CDR3 region has 15 residues. The CDR3 protein is CASSLVAGELNEQFF. In DNA form, the CDR3 reads TGTGCCAGCAGCTTAGTAGCGGGGGAGCTCAATGAGCAGTTCTTC.

This clone was counted once. This CDR3 reads CATSRGGDIAQHF. The CDR3 bases are TGTGCCACCAGTCGGGGGGGAGACATAGCCCAGCATTTT. The rearrangement uses TRBV15 and TRBJ1-5; D might be TRBD1 (5 bases). V lost 6 bases and J 11 bases, leaving 17 bases between the germline ends. Germline assignment: CDR1 LNHNV and CDR2 YYDKDF (reference sequence). The CDR3 runs to 13 residues.

The chain has TRBV7-9 and TRBJ1-1; D gene ambiguous. Trimming cost V 2 bases and J 6 bases, with 10 bases left between them. Germline V gene data show CDR1 as SEHNR and CDR2 as FQNEAQ (reference sequence). This CDR3 is 13 amino acids long. The CDR3 is CASSLISQSEAFF. The CDR3 nucleotides read TGTGCCAGCAGCTTAATATCCCAGTCTGAAGCTTTCTTT. The whole variable domain, remainder taken from reference TRBV7-9 and TRBJ1-1, is DTGVSQNPRHKITKRGQNVTFRCDPISEHNRLYWYRQTLGQGPEFLTYFQNEAQLEKSRLLSDRFSAERPKGSFSTLEIQRTEQGDSAMYLCASSLISQSEAFFGQGTRLTVV.

The gene calls are TRBV4-1 and TRBJ2-1; 7 bases fit TRBD2. From germline, CDR1 is MGHRA and CDR2 YSYEKL. With 0 bases clipped from V and 3 bases from J, the junction kept 5 bases outside the gene matches. The CDR3 totals 16 residues. CDR3 sequence reads: CASSQEPASGYNEQFF. The CDR3 DNA sequence: TGCGCCAGCAGCCAAGAACCCGCTAGCGGCTACAATGAGCAGTTCTTC.

By sample share, this clone is medium-sized. V is TRBV10-1 and J is TRBJ1-5; D unclear. Trimming stripped 3 bases from V and 6 bases from J, with 15 bases between. Germline V gives CDR1 WNHNN, CDR2 SYGVQD (reference sequence). The CDR3 consists of 15 residues. The CDR3 DNA follows: TGCGCCAGCAGTGACAGGCAAACCCGGTGTCAGCCCCAGCATTTT. It encodes CASSDRQTRCQPQHF.

The chain links TRBV4-3 to TRBJ2-3, with D uncertain. Germline assignment: CDR1 LGHNA and CDR2 YSLEER. V lost 0 bases to trimming and J lost 2 bases, with 12 bases between them. The CDR3 is 16 amino acids. The CDR3, as DNA: TGCGCCAGCAGCCAAGATTCCACCCACAACACAGATACGCAGTATTTT. Protein: CASSQDSTHNTDTQYF.

The table lists this clone with a few counts. V gene TRBV28 combines with J gene TRBJ1-2; TRBD1 matches at 7 bases. This CDR3 region has 13 residues. V trimming: 8 bases; J trimming: 8 bases; junction bases outside the gene matches: 11. Germline assignment: CDR1 MDHEN and CDR2 SYDVKM. The CDR3 bases are TGTGCCAGCGCCTTACAAGGGGGACAGGGCTACACCTTC. Its translation is CASALQGGQGYTF.

This clone was recorded only once. The chain is built from TRBV6-4 and TRBJ2-6; no reliable D call. V was shortened by 2 bases and J by 0 bases, with 5 bases between the two germline ends. CDR1 is MRHNA and CDR2 is SNTAGT in the germline V gene. The length of the CDR3 is 15 residues. Written as DNA, the CDR3 is TGTGCCAGCAGTGACGGGGTCTCTGGGGCCAACGTCCTGACTTTC. Translated, it gives CASSDGVSGANVLTF.

This clone has only one observation. V is TRBV29-1 and J is TRBJ1-1; no definite D call. Germline CDR1 SQVTM, CDR2 ANQGSEA. This CDR3 contains 14 residues. V was shortened by 8 bases and J by 0 bases, with 16 bases between the two germline ends. Written as DNA, the CDR3 is TGCAGCATTCGCTTGGACGGAATGAACACTGAAGCTTTCTTT. Translation: CSIRLDGMNTEAFF.